Shown below are 19 T cell receptor beta chains from a single sample sequenced in a study of CXCR3-negative and CXCR3-positive naive CD8 T cells. Carrying UMI labels, the TRB cDNA libraries were prepared through 5' RACE. Each CDR3 protein gets one entry in TCRdb, which reprocessed the 5' RACE reads and gives no DNA. This sample's table reports about 120,000 distinct CDR3 sequences. Sequencing was performed on naive CXCR3- CD8+ T cells from blood. Subset given: CD45RO-CCR7+CD27+CD95- naive CD8+ T cells lacking CXCR3 (TNR3-). The receptor set was obtained from a human donor in good health. Some clones in this sample may be carry-over from other donors' samples.

The V and J genes are TRBV29-1 and TRBJ2-3. The CDR3 length is 15 residues. The germline gives CDR1 SQVTM, CDR2 ANQGSEA. The CDR3 loop is CSVEDPDRLTDTQYF.

The rearrangement joins TRBV3-1 to TRBJ2-7; the TCRdb D gene call, TRBD1, has no DNA to confirm it. Germline V CDR1 and CDR2: LGHDT, YNNKEL (reference sequence). This CDR3 has 14 amino acids. The CDR3 loop is CASSQDGTGSEQYF.

This chain links TRBV6-5 with TRBJ2-7; TCRdb's D call of TRBD1 is untestable without DNA. The CDR3 is made up of 13 amino acids. Germline V gene sequence: CDR1 MNHEY, CDR2 SVGAGI. The CDR3 is CASSSTGDYEQYF.

This chain connects TRBV5-8 to TRBJ2-7. The CDR3 runs 14 residues. CDR1 and CDR2 (germline): SGHTS, YDEGEE. The chain's CDR3 is CASSLKQNYHEQYF. The full variable domain, with the rest looked up from reference TRBV5-8 and TRBJ2-7, is EAGVTQSPTHLIKTRGQQATLRCSPISGHTSVYWYQQALGLGLQFLLWYDEGEERNRGNFPPRFSGRQFPNYSSELNVNALELEDSALYLCASSLKQNYHEQYFGPGTRLTVT.

This chain links TRBV4-2 with TRBJ1-2; lacking DNA, the TRBD1 call made by TCRdb goes unchecked. CDR3 length: 14 amino acids. Looked up from germline, CDR1 is LGHNA and CDR2 is YNFKEQ. The CDR3 loop reads CASSQEGDGYGYTF.

The chain uses TRBV4-3 and TRBJ2-3; absent DNA, TCRdb's TRBD2 call cannot be checked. The CDR3 runs to 16 residues. From germline, CDR1 is LGHNA and CDR2 YSLEER. This chain's CDR3 is CASSQEPTTPGVPQYF.

The chain uses TRBV4-1 and TRBJ2-7. This CDR3 has 16 residues. Germline V gene lookup returns CDR1 MGHRA and CDR2 YSYEKL. The CDR3 spells CASSQDIARVTYEQYF.

The CDR3 is CSVDHPGTGINEQYF. The chain has TRBV29-1 and TRBJ2-7; TCRdb's D gene call, TRBD1, goes unchecked for lack of DNA. The CDR3 consists of 15 residues. Looked up from germline, CDR1 is SQVTM and CDR2 is ANQGSEA.

This sequence joins TRBV29-1 and TRBJ1-2; the D gene TCRdb calls, TRBD1, cannot be checked with no DNA. The CDR3 extends over 13 amino acids. Germline assignment: CDR1 SQVTM and CDR2 ANQGSEA. Here the CDR3 reads CSVTDTSNYGYTF.

The chain joins TRBV7-2 to TRBJ2-5; TCRdb gives TRBD1 as the D gene, but with no DNA this cannot be confirmed. The germline CDR1 and CDR2 sequences are SGHTA and FQGNSA. The CDR3 is 15 amino acids. The CDR3 region is CASSLVGMMEETQYF.

The rearrangement joins TRBV29-1 to TRBJ2-1; without DNA, the TCRdb call of TRBD2 cannot be checked. This CDR3 is 15 amino acids long. Germline loops: CDR1 SQVTM, CDR2 ANQGSEA. CDR3 sequence: CSVREKTLRDNQQFF.

The V call is TRBV10-1, the J call TRBJ1-2; as DNA is missing, the TRBD1 call by TCRdb cannot be tested. Per germline, CDR1 WNHNN and CDR2 SYGVQD (reference sequence). The CDR3 is 21 residues long. The CDR3: CASSVSRGTSLLPLTNHGYTF.

The rearrangement joins TRBV29-1 to TRBJ2-2. The length of the CDR3 is 12 residues. The germline V gene has CDR1 SQVTM and CDR2 ANQGSEA. The CDR3 region is CSASSNTGELFF.

The chain carries TRBV18 and TRBJ1-5. The CDR3 consists of 13 residues. Germline V gene lookup returns CDR1 KGHSH and CDR2 LQKENI. The CDR3 reads CASSPGNWQPQHF.

The V call is TRBV15, the J call TRBJ2-2; TCRdb's D gene call, TRBD1, goes unchecked for lack of DNA. This CDR3 is built from 20 residues. Germline loops: CDR1 LNHNV, CDR2 YYDKDF (reference sequence). The CDR3 loop is CATSSLKAHKQGINTGELFF.

This sequence joins TRBV7-2 and TRBJ2-7; with no DNA, the TCRdb D assignment of TRBD2 cannot be verified. Germline V gene lookup returns CDR1 SGHTA and CDR2 FQGNSA. The CDR3 has 17 residues. The CDR3 spells CASSHGLAGAGEDEQYF.

The V call is TRBV28, the J call TRBJ2-1; TCRdb indicates TRBD1, and absent DNA this call remains unverified. CDR1 is MDHEN, CDR2 SYDVKM, per germline. This CDR3 contains 15 residues. CDR3 in amino acids: CASAISGGSVNEQFF.

CDR3 loop: CASSLFGDRGYEQYF. The chain carries TRBV28 and TRBJ2-7; TCRdb's D call of TRBD1 is untestable without DNA. CDR1 MDHEN and CDR2 SYDVKM come from the germline V gene. The CDR3 has 15 residues.

V is TRBV7-9 and J is TRBJ1-3; TCRdb's D call, TRBD1, is unchecked because there is no DNA. The CDR3 length is 13 residues. Germline lookup yields CDR1 SEHNR and CDR2 FQNEAQ (reference sequence). The CDR3 here is CASNPGAGNTIYF.